This T cell receptor (beta chain) was sequenced for a study of cytomegalovirus exposure and HLA in healthy donors. Germline V lookup: CDR1 LGHNA, CDR2 YNFKEQ. The CDR3 covers 19 residues. The J segment lost 2 bases and the V segment lost 4 bases, leaving 12 bases of the junction unmatched. 13 Jbeta primers and 60 Vbeta primers were used for the PCR. Using immunoSEQ multiplex PCR, the repertoire was profiled, and TCRdb retains in-frame clones only, with some absent. The data hold around 39,000 clones, with 70% to 80% observed a single time. The genes are TRBV4-2 and TRBJ2-1; 12 bases align to TRBD2. Sequencing input: PBMCs. This clonotype originated in a young man in good health and CMV-seronegative. The CDR3 DNA is TGTGCCAGCAGCCCGCGCCCTTCGACTAGCGGGAGACCCTACAATGAGCAGTTCTTC. Amino acid sequence: CASSPRPSTSGRPYNEQFF.